This T cell receptor (beta chain) was profiled in a study of T cells in Graves' hyperthyroidism and ophthalmopathy. TCR beta CDR3 regions were amplified from RNA transcripts. HTBI primers drove first-round RT-PCR of the TCR CDR3. TCRdb processed the multiplex PCR reads anew with MiXCR; each CDR3 protein has one entry. Here the sample spans 500,000 to 650,000 distinct CDR3 sequences, 46% being singletons. Per germline, CDR1 MNHEY and CDR2 SVGAGI. The CDR3 loop spans 13 amino acids. V was clipped by 6 bases and J by 7 bases, with 15 bases between them. Diagnoses rested on clinical symptoms, serum thyroxine and TRAb, thyroid ultrasound and orbital computed tomography. As regards this clonotype: The antigen is not known. A clone one base away is much larger, so this may be a read error.

Whole-study results and caveats: The model anticipated ophthalmopathy a median about six months pre-onset. Among clonotypes expanded in thyroid above 0.001, most were also found in blood.

This clonotype originated in an adult woman with Graves' disease, either hyperthyroidism or ophthalmopathy (not recorded which). The chain is built from TRBV6-5 and TRBJ1-2; no definite D call. Sequencing used peripheral blood or thyroid tissue (not recorded which). In nucleotides, the CDR3 is TGTGCCAGCAGGGACGTGACGGTCGGTGGCTACACCTTC. It specifies CASRDVTVGGYTF.